What follows are 8 T cell receptor beta chains derived from one specimen sequenced in a study of T cell changes during pregnancy in multiple sclerosis. Data came from immunoSEQ multiplex PCR; TCRdb stores just in-frame clones and leaves some out. This sample has tens of thousands of clones, with 85% to 95% found just once. The specimen was CD8+ T cells from peripheral blood mononuclear cells, collected in the third trimester of pregnancy. The receptor set was obtained from a female donor with multiple sclerosis, enrolled in a pregnancy study.

The rearrangement joins TRBV2 to TRBJ2-1; possibly TRBD2 for D (5 bases). This CDR3 spans 14 amino acids. Trimming took 5 bases from V and 1 from J, leaving 9 bases between them. The germline gives CDR1 SNHLY, CDR2 FYNNEI. The CDR3 DNA sequence: TGTGCCAGCAGTTCAGCGGATTCCTACAATGAGCAGTTCTTC. Translated: CASSSADSYNEQFF.

The rearrangement joins TRBV19 to TRBJ1-5, with 8 bases fitting TRBD1. V shed 5 bases and J 4 bases; nucleotides not matched to a gene: 7. CDR3 length equals 15 residues. CDR1 and CDR2 from the germline V gene are LNHDA and SQIVND (reference sequence). The CDR3 reads CASSFRTGRNQPQHF. CDR3 DNA: TGTGCCAGTAGTTTTAGGACAGGGAGGAATCAGCCCCAGCATTTT.

The chain links TRBV5-1 to TRBJ2-1; 7 nucleotides align to TRBD1. The CDR3 covers 14 residues. V was pared by 4 bases and J by 3 bases, with 4 bases of the junction left unmatched. The germline V gene has CDR1 SGHRS and CDR2 YFSETQ. CDR3 sequence: CASSAGTDYNEQFF. CDR3 sequence (DNA): TGCGCCAGCAGCGCCGGGACAGACTACAATGAGCAGTTCTTC.

The table lists this clone with a count of one. The chain couples TRBV2 to TRBJ1-5; possible D gene TRBD1, 5 bases. Trimming took off 6 bases at V and 6 bases at J, with 24 bases between the two ends. The CDR3 sequence is 17 residues long. Germline V gene data show CDR1 as SNHLY and CDR2 as FYNNEI. The CDR3 sequence is CASSPNPRREGIQPQHF. DNA for the CDR3: TGTGCCAGCAGCCCCAACCCCCGGCGGGAGGGGATTCAGCCCCAGCATTTT.

The gene calls are TRBV29-1 and TRBJ2-7; maybe TRBD1 (5 bases). CDR3 length equals 12 residues. The V gene lost 2 bases and the J gene lost 1 base, with 6 bases spanning the gap. Germline V gene sequence: CDR1 SQVTM, CDR2 ANQGSEA. This chain's CDR3 is CSVEKGSYEQYF. The CDR3 coding sequence is TGCAGCGTTGAAAAGGGGTCCTACGAGCAGTACTTC.

The genes are TRBV6-6 and TRBJ2-1, with 11 bases identical to TRBD2. J lost 0 bases, V lost 8 bases, and 3 bases had no gene match. This CDR3 contains 15 residues. CDR1 and CDR2 (germline): MNHNY, SVGAGI (reference sequence). The CDR3 sequence: CASALAGASYNEQFF. The CDR3 DNA reads as TGTGCCAGCGCACTAGCGGGGGCCTCCTACAATGAGCAGTTCTTC.

The V and J genes are TRBV19 and TRBJ2-7, with 8 bases lining up with TRBD1. This CDR3 region has 13 residues. The germline V gene encodes CDR1 LNHDA and CDR2 SQIVND (reference sequence). V was clipped by 5 bases and J by 3 bases; unmatched bases: 3. CDR3 sequence reads: CASSSGQGYEQYF. DNA for the CDR3: TGTGCCAGTAGTTCAGGACAGGGCTACGAGCAGTACTTC.

The V gene is TRBV28, the J gene TRBJ2-3, with 12 bases identical to TRBD2. The ends lost 6 bases at V and 5 bases at J; junction bases unmatched: 9. The CDR3 covers 16 residues. Per the germline V gene, CDR1 is MDHEN and CDR2 is SYDVKM. The CDR3: CASRFRLAGVIDTQYF. The DNA for the CDR3 is TGTGCCAGCAGATTTCGACTAGCGGGAGTCATAGATACGCAGTATTTT.